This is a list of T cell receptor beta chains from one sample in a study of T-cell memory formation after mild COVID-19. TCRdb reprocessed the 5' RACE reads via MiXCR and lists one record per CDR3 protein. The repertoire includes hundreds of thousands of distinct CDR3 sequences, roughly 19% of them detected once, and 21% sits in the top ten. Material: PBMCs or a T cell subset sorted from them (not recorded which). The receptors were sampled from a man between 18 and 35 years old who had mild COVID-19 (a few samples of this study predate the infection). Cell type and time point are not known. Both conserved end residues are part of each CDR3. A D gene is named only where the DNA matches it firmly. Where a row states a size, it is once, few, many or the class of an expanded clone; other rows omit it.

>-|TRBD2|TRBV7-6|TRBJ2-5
TGTGCCAGCAGCGCAGCCGGGACTAGCGGGGGAACCTCACAAGAGACCCAGTACTTC
CASSAAGTSGGTSQETQYF
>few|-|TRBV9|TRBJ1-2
TGTGCCAGCAGCACGAACTATGGCTACACCTTC
CASSTNYGYTF
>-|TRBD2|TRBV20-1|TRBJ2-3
TGCAGTGCTTTTAGCGGGGGGGCCGAAACAGATACGCAGTATTTT
CSAFSGGAETDTQYF
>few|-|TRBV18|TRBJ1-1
TGTGCCAGCTCACCGGGCAGATCCACTGAAGCTTTCTTT
CASSPGRSTEAFF
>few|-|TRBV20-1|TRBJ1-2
TGCAGTGCTAATATTCCAGGCCGCGTGAGTGGCTACACCTTC
CSANIPGRVSGYTF
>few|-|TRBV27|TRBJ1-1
TGTGCCAGCAGAGAGTGGCAGGGGAACACTGAAGCTTTCTTT
CASREWQGNTEAFF
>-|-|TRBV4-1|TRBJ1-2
TGCGCCAGCAGCCGGATCACACAGGGCCAAACTAACTATGGCTACACCTTC
CASSRITQGQTNYGYTF
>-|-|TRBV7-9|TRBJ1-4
TGTGCCAGCAGCCCCGGACGCGGTGAAAAACTGTTTTTT
CASSPGRGEKLFF
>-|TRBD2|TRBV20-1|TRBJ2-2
TGCAGTGCTAGGAGACCCCTAGCGGGGGGCTACACCGGGGAGCTGTTTTTT
CSARRPLAGGYTGELFF
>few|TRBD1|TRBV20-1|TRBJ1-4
TGCAGTGCTAGTTACAGGGGAGCAACTAATGAAAAACTGTTTTTT
CSASYRGATNEKLFF
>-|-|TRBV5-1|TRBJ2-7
TGCGCCAGCAGCGGGTCGACCGCCTCCTACGAGCAGTACTTC
CASSGSTASYEQYF
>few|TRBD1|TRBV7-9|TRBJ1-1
TGTGCCAGCAGTTTTACAGGGGTCGGCACTGAAGCTTTCTTT
CASSFTGVGTEAFF